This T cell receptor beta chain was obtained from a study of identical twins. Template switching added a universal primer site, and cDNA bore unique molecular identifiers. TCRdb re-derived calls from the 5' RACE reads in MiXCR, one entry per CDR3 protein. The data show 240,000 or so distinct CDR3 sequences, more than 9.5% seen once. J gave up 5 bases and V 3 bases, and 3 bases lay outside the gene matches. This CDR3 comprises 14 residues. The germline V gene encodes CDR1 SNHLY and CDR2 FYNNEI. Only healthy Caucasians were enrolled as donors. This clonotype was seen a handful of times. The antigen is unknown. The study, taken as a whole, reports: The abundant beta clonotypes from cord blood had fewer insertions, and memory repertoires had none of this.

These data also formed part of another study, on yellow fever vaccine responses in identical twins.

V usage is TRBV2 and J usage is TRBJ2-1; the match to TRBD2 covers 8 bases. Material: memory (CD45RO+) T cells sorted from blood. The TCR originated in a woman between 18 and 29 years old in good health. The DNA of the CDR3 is TGTGCCAGCAGTGACGGGACTAGACACAATGAGCAGTTCTTC. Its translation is CASSDGTRHNEQFF.